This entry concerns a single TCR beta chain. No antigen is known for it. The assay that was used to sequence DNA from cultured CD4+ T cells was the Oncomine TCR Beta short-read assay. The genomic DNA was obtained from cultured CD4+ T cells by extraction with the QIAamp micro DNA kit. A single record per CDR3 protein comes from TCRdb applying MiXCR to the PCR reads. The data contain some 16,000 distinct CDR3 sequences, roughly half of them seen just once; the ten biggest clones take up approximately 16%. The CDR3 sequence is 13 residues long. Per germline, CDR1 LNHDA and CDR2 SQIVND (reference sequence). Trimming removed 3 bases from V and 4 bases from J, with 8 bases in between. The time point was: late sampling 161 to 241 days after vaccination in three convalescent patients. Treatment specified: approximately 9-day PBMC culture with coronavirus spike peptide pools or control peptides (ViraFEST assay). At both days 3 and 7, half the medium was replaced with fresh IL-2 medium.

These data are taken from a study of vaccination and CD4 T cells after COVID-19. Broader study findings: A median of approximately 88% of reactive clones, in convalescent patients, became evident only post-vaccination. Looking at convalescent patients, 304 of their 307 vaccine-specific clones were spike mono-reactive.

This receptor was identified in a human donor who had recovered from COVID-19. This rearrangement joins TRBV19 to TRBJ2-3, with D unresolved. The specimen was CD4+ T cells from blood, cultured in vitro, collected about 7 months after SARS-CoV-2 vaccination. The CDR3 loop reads CASSIAVADTQYF. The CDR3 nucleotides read TGTGCCAGTAGTATTGCAGTTGCAGATACGCAGTATTTT.